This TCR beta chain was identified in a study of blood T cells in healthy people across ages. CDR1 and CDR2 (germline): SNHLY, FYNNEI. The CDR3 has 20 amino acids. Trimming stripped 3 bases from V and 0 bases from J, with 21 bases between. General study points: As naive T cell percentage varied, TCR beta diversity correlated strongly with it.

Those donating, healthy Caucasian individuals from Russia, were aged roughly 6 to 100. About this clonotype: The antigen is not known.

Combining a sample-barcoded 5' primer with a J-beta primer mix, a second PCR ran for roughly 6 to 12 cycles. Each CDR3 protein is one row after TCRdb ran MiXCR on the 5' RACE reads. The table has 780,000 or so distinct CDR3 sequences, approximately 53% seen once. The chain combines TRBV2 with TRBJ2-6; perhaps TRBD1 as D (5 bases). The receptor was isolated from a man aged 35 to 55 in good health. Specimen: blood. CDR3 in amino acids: CASSDLGADKPNSGANVLTF. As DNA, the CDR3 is TGTGCCAGCAGTGACCTAGGCGCGGACAAACCAAACTCTGGGGCCAACGTCCTGACTTTC.